This TCR beta chain was recorded in a study of T cell repertoires in cytomegalovirus infection. Study summary: From public TCR beta signatures came an indication of both CMV infection and matching HLA type.

V shed 4 bases, J shed 1 base, and the junction held 4 bases outside the gene matches. CDR3 length equals 16 residues. Germline V CDR1 and CDR2: SGHRS, YFSETQ. Each CDR3 protein is one row after TCRdb ran MiXCR on the reads. The sample holds a few hundred thousand distinct CDR3 sequences, more than 25% seen once. The TCR originated in a human donor in good health (CMV status not recorded). Some clones in this sample may be carry-over from other donors' samples. The chain employs TRBV5-1 and TRBJ2-2, with 10 bases lining up with TRBD2. Sequencing was carried out using PBMCs. CDR3 nucleotides: TGCGCCAGCAGCCTAGCGGGGGTAAAGAACACCGGGGAGCTGTTTTTT. This codes for CASSLAGVKNTGELFF.